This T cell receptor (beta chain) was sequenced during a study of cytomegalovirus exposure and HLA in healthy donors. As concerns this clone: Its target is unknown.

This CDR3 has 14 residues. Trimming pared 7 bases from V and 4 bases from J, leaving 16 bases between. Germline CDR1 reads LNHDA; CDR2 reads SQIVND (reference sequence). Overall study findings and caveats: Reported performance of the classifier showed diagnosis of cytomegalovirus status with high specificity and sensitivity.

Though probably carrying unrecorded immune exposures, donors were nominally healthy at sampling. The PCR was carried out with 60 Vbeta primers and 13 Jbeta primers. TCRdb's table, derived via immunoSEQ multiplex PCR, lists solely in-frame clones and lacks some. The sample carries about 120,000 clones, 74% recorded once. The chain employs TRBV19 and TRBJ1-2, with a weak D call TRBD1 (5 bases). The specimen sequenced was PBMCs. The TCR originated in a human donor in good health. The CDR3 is CASTMDTRLYGYTF. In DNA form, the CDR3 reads TGTGCCAGTACCATGGACACGCGCCTCTATGGCTACACCTTC.